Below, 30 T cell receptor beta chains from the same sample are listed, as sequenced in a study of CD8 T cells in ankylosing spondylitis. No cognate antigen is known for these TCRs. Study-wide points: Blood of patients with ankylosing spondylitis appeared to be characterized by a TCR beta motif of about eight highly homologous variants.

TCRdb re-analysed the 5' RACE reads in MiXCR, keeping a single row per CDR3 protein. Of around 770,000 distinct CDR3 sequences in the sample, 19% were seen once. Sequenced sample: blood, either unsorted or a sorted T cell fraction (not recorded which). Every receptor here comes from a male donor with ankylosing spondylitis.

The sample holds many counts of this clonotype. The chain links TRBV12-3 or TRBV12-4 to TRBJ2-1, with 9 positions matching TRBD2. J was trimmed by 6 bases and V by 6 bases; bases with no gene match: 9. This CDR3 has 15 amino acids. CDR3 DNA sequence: TGTGCCAGCAGCTCGGGACTAGCCGCCCTCAATGAGCAGTTCTTC. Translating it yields CASSSGLAALNEQFF.

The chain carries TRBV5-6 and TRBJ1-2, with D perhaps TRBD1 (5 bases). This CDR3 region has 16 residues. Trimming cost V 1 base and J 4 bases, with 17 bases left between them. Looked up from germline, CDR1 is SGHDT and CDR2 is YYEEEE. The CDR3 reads CASSLLPVQGSYGYTF. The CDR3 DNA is TGTGCCAGCAGCTTGCTCCCGGTGCAGGGTAGCTATGGCTACACCTTC.

CDR3 bases: TGCAGCGTTGACGCACAGAACCCCTATGGCTACACCTTC. Its protein product is CSVDAQNPYGYTF. This sequence joins TRBV29-1 and TRBJ1-2; D call uncertain. This CDR3 has 13 residues. The V gene lost 3 bases and the J gene lost 4 bases, with 12 bases spanning the gap. The germline V gene encodes CDR1 SQVTM and CDR2 ANQGSEA. Looking up the rest from reference TRBV29-1 and TRBJ1-2 gives the full variable domain: SAVISQKPSRDICQRGTSLTIQCQVDSQVTMMFWYRQQPGQSLTLIATANQGSEATYESGFVIDKFPISRPNLTFSTLTVSNMSPEDSSIYLCSVDAQNPYGYTFGSGTRLTVV.

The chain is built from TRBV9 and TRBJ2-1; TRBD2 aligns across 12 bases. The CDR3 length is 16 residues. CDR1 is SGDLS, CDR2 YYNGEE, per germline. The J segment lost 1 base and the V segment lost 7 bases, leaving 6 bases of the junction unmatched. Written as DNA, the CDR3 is TGTGCCAGCGGGAATCTAGCGGGGGGGTCCTACAATGAGCAGTTCTTC. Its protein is CASGNLAGGSYNEQFF.

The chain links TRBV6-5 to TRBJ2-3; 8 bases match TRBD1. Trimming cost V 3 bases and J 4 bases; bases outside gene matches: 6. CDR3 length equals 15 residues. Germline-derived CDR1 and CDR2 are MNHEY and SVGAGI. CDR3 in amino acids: CASSYQGADADTQYF. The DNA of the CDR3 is TGTGCCAGCAGTTATCAGGGGGCTGATGCAGATACGCAGTATTTT.

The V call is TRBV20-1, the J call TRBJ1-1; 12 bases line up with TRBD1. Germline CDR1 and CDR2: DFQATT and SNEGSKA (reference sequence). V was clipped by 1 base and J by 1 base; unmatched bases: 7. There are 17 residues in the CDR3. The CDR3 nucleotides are TGCAGTGCTAGAGTAGGGACAGGGGGCGCCGGGAACACTGAAGCTTTCTTT. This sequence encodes CSARVGTGGAGNTEAFF.

The DNA of the CDR3 is TGTGCCACCTCGACAGGGACCTCCGTCGGTGAAGCTTTCTTT. Its translation: CATSTGTSVGEAFF. This chain joins TRBV15 and TRBJ1-1; 7 bases fit TRBD1. J gave up 7 bases and V 8 bases, and 13 bases lay outside the gene matches. The CDR3 length is 14 residues. The germline gives CDR1 LNHNV, CDR2 YYDKDF (reference sequence).

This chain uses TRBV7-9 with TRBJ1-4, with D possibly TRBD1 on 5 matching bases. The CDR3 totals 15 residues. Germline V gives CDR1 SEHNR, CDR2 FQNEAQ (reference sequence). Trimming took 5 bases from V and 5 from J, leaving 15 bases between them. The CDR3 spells CASSPSTGFNEKLFF. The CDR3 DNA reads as TGTGCCAGCAGCCCAAGTACAGGATTCAATGAAAAACTGTTTTTT.

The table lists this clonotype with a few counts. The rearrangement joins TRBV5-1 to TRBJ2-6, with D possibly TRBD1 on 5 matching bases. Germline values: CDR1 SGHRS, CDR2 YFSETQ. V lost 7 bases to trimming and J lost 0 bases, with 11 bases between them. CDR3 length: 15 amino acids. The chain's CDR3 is CASGYDSSGANVLTF. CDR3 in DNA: TGCGCCAGCGGTTACGACAGCTCTGGGGCCAACGTCCTGACTTTC.

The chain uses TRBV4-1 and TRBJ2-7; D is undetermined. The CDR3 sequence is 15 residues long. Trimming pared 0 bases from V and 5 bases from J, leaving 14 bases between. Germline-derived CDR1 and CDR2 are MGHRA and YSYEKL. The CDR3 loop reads CASSQDLYRVDEQYF. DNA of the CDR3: TGCGCCAGCAGCCAAGATCTATATAGGGTGGACGAGCAGTACTTC.

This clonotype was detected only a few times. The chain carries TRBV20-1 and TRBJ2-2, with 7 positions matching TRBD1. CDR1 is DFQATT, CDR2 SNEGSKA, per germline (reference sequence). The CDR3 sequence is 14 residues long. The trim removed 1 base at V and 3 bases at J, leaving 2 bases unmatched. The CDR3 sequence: CSARGQGDTGELFF. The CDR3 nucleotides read TGCAGTGCTAGAGGACAGGGAGACACCGGGGAGCTGTTTTTT.

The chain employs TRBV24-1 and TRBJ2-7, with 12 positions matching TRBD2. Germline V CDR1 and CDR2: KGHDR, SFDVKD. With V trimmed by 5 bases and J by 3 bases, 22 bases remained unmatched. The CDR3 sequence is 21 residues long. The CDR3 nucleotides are TGTGCCACCAGTGTTTTCCCTAGCGGGAGGGCCGACTTACGGTATCTCTACGAGCAGTACTTC. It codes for CATSVFPSGRADLRYLYEQYF.

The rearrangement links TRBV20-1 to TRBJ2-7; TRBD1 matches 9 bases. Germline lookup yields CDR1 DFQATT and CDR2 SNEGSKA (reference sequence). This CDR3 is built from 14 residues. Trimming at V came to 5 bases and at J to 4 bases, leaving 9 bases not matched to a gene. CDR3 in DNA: TGCAGTGCTCAGCGGGACAGGGAAATGTACGAGCAGTACTTC. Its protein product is CSAQRDREMYEQYF.

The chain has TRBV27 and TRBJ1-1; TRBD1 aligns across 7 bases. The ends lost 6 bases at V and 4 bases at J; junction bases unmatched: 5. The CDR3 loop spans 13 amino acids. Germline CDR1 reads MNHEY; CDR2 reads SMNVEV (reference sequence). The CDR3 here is CASSSGGSTEAFF. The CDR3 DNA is TGTGCCAGCAGCTCAGGGGGGAGCACTGAAGCTTTCTTT.

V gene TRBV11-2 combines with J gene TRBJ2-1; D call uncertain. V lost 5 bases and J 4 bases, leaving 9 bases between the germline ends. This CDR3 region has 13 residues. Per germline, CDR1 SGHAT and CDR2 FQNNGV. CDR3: CASSDPWYNEQFF. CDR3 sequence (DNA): TGTGCCAGCAGCGACCCTTGGTACAATGAGCAGTTCTTC. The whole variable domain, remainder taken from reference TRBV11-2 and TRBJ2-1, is EAGVAQSPRYKIIEKRQSVAFWCNPISGHATLYWYQQILGQGPKLLIQFQNNGVVDDSQLPKDRFSAERLKGVDSTLKIQPAKLEDSAVYLCASSDPWYNEQFFGPGTRLTVL.

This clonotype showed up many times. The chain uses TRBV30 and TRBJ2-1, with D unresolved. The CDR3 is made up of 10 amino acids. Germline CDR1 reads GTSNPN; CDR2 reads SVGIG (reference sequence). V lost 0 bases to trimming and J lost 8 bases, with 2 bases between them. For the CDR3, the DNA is TGTGCCTGGAGTGTCTATGAGCAGTTCTTC. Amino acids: CAWSVYEQFF.

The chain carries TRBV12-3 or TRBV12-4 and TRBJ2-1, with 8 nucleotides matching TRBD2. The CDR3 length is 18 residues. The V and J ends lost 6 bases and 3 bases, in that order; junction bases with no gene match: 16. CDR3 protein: CASSPGGFGGGGYNEQFF. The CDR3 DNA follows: TGTGCCAGCAGCCCGGGGGGGTTTGGGGGAGGGGGCTACAATGAGCAGTTCTTC.

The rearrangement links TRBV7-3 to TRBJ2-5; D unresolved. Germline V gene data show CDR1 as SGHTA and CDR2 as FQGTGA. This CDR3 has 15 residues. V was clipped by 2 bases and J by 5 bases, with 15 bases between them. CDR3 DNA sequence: TGTGCCAGCAGCTTACTGCCCGTATCTGGGGAGACCCAGTACTTC. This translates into CASSLLPVSGETQYF.

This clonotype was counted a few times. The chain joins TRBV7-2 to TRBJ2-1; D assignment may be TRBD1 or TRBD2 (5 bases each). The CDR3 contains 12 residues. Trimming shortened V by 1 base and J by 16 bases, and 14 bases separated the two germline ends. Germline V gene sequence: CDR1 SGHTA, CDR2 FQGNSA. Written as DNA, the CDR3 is TGTGCCAGCAGCTTAGACGGCCGGGACGACTTCTTC. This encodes CASSLDGRDDFF. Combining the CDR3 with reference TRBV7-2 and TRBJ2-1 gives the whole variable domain GAGVSQSPSNKVTEKGKDVELRCDPISGHTALYWYRQSLGQGLEFLIYFQGNSAPDKSGLPSDRFSAERTGGSVSTLTIQRTQQEDSAVYLCASSLDGRDDFFGPGTRLTVL.

The CDR3 coding sequence is TGCGCCAGCAGCTTAATAACAGGCTATGGCTACACCTTC. Amino acid sequence: CASSLITGYGYTF. This chain links TRBV5-1 with TRBJ1-2; D is perhaps TRBD1 (5 bases). The CDR3 is 13 residues long. CDR1 is SGHRS and CDR2 is YFSETQ in the germline V gene. V was pared by 2 bases and J by 4 bases, with 9 bases between.

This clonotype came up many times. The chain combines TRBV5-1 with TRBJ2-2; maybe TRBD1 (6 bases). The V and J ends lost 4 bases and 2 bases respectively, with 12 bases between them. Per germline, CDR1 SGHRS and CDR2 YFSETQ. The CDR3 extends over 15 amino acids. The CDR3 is CASSLVTGNTGELFF. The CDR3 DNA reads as TGCGCCAGCAGCCTCGTGACAGGAAACACCGGGGAGCTGTTTTTT.

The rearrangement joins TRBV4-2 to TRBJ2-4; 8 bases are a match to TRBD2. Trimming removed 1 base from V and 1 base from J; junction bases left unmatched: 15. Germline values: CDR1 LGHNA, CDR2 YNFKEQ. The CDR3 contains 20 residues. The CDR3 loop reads CASSQGRLRGGVLAKNIQYF. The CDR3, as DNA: TGTGCCAGCAGCCAAGGTCGGCTTCGGGGGGGCGTATTGGCCAAAAACATTCAGTACTTC.

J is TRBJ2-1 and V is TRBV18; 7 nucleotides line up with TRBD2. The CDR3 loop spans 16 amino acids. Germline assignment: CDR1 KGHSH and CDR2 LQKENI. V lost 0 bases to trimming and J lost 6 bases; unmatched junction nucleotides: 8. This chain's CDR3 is CASSPPTSSGGNEQFF. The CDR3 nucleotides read TGTGCCAGCTCACCACCGACTTCTAGCGGAGGCAATGAGCAGTTCTTC. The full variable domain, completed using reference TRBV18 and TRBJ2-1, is NAGVMQNPRHLVRRRGQEARLRCSPMKGHSHVYWYRQLPEEGLKFMVYLQKENIIDESGMPKERFSAEFPKEGPSILRIQQVVRGDSAAYFCASSPPTSSGGNEQFFGPGTRLTVL.

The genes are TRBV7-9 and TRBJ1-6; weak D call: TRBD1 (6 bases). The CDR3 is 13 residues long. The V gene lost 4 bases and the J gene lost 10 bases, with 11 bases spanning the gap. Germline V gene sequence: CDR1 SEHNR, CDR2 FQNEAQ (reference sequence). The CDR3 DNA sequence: TGTGCCAGCAGCTCAGGACAGTACTCACCCCTCCACTTT. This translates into CASSSGQYSPLHF. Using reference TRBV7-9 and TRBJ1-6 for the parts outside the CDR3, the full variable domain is DTGVSQNPRHKITKRGQNVTFRCDPISEHNRLYWYRQTLGQGPEFLTYFQNEAQLEKSRLLSDRFSAERPKGSFSTLEIQRTEQGDSAMYLCASSSGQYSPLHFGNGTRLTVT.

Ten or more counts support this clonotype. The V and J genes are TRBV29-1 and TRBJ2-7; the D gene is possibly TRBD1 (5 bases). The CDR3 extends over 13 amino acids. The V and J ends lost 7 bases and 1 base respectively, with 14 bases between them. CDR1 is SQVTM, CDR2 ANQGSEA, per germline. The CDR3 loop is CSARTPTSYEQYF. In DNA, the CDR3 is TGCAGCGCTCGGACACCGACGTCCTACGAGCAGTACTTC.

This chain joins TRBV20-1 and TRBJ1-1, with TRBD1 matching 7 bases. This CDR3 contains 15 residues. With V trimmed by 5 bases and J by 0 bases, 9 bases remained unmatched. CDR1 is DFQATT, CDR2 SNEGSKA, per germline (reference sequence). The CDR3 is CSAARQGHLNTEAFF. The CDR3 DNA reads TGCAGTGCTGCCAGACAGGGCCACCTGAACACTGAAGCTTTCTTT.

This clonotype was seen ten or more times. CDR3 in DNA: TGCAGTGCAAGGACAGGGAGAAACCATCAGCCCCAGCATTTT. It codes for CSARTGRNHQPQHF. This rearrangement joins TRBV20-1 to TRBJ1-5, with 8 bases that match TRBD1. This CDR3 contains 14 residues. Germline CDR1 reads DFQATT; CDR2 reads SNEGSKA (reference sequence). V lost 6 bases and J lost 5; bases outside the gene matches: 9.

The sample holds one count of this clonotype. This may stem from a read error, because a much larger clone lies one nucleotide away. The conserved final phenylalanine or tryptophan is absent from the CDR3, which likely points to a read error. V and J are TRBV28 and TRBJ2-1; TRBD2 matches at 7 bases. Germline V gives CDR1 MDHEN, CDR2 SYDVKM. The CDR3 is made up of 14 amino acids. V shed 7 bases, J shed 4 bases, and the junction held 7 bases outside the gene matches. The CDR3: CASTLAVGYNEQFS. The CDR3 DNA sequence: TGTGCCAGCACCCTAGCGGTCGGATACAATGAGCAGTTCTCC.

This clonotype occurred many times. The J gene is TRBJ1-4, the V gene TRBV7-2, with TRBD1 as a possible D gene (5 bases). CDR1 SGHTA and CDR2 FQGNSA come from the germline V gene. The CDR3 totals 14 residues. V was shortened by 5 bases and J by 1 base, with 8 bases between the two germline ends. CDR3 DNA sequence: TGTGCCAGCAGCCCGGGGGGAACTAATGAAAAACTGTTTTTT. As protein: CASSPGGTNEKLFF.

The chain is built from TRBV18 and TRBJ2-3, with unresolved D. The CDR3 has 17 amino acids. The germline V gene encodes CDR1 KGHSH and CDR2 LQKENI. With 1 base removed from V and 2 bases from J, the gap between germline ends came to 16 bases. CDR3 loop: CASSPRVSAPTTDTQYF. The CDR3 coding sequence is TGTGCCAGCTCACCACGGGTCTCGGCACCAACCACAGATACGCAGTATTTT.